This TCR beta chain was recovered during a study of CD8 T cells in Susac syndrome. With respect to this clonotype: Its antigen is currently unknown.

Random hexamers were used to reverse transcribe 0.5 to 1 ug of RNA. Across 54 Vbeta and 13 Jbeta, immunoSEQ multiplex PCR amplified TCR beta CDR3. TCRdb independently ran MiXCR on the immunoSEQ multiplex PCR reads; one entry per CDR3 protein. This repertoire shows almost 450,000 distinct CDR3 sequences, 75% to 90% found once; its top ten account for under 0.15%. Peripheral blood CD8+ and CD4+ T cells were profiled by TCR beta sequencing. The multiple sclerosis controls, all treatment-naive patients, had relapsing-remitting disease that was stable or active. Points from the study as a whole: The study's TCR sequencing and HLA analysis covered a relatively small number of individuals, and the study acknowledged this.

This TCR was sampled from a human donor with multiple sclerosis. Sample: CD8+ T cells from PBMCs.

The DNA for the CDR3 is TGTGCCTGGAGTGTTGGAGCCGGGGAGCTGTTTTTT. It is translated as CAWSVGAGELFF. This chain uses TRBV30 with TRBJ2-2; no clear D. The V and J ends lost 0 bases and 6 bases respectively, with 5 bases between them. The length of the CDR3 is 12 residues. Germline CDR1 reads GTSNPN; CDR2 reads SVGIG (reference sequence).